This T cell receptor (beta chain) was sequenced in a study of early T cells in non-severe SARS-CoV-2 infection. Study in general: Unpaired chains resulted from sequencing bulk RNA of unsorted whole blood. Study observations and caveats: VDJdb-based annotation leaned toward anti-spike CD8 responses and missed private and CD4 specificities.

The CDR3 contains 14 residues. Germline V lookup: CDR1 SGHTA, CDR2 FQGNSA. V was shortened by 1 base and J by 4 bases, with 10 bases between the two germline ends. Remarks on this clonotype: Its antigen is unidentified.

Researchers attached unique molecular identifiers to individual cDNA molecules. A single record per CDR3 protein comes from TCRdb applying MiXCR to the 5' RACE reads. The repertoire includes about 61,000 distinct CDR3 sequences, around 12% of them detected once, and roughly 1.2% sits in the top ten. The source material was whole blood, sampled at baseline. The TCR comes from an adult who was a healthcare worker with PCR-confirmed SARS-CoV-2 infection or an uninfected control (not recorded which). The donor label of this sample is uncertain. This chain connects TRBV7-2 to TRBJ1-1, with a tentative D call TRBD1 (5 bases). The CDR3 DNA sequence: TGTGCCAGCAGCTTAGGGGGCAGCCGCACTGAAGCTTTCTTT. Its protein is CASSLGGSRTEAFF. Full variable domain (missing parts from reference TRBV7-2 and TRBJ1-1): GAGVSQSPSNKVTEKGKDVELRCDPISGHTALYWYRQSLGQGLEFLIYFQGNSAPDKSGLPSDRFSAERTGGSVSTLTIQRTQQEDSAVYLCASSLGGSRTEAFFGQGTRLTVV.